What follows are 11 T cell receptor beta chains derived from one specimen sequenced in a study of blood T cell repertoires in COVID-19. Clones were sequenced by immunoSEQ multiplex PCR, and TCRdb holds only the in-frame ones, with some missing. Of about 150,000 clones in the sample, around 91% were seen once. Sequenced input: peripheral blood. The receptors derive from a woman in her thirties or forties with acute or convalescent COVID-19.

The chain recombines TRBV7-3 with TRBJ2-5; D remains ambiguous. Trimming removed 4 bases from V and 5 bases from J, with 11 bases in between. The CDR3 runs to 13 residues. The V gene's germline CDR1 is SGHTA and CDR2 FQGTGA. CDR3 amino acids: CASSSFFGETQYF. The DNA for the CDR3 is TGTGCCAGCAGCTCCTTTTTCGGGGAGACCCAGTACTTC.

This clone was detected only once. The gene calls are TRBV6-5 and TRBJ1-2; D is uncertain. Trimming removed 5 bases at V and 7 bases at J, with 14 bases between. Per the germline V gene, CDR1 is MNHEY and CDR2 is SVGAGI. This CDR3 has 13 residues. The CDR3 region has the DNA TGTGCCAGCAGTCGGGGAACGGCAATTGGCTACACCTTC. It encodes CASSRGTAIGYTF.

The V and J genes are TRBV6-5 and TRBJ1-5; a weak D match, TRBD1 (6 bases). V lost 5 bases and J 5 bases, leaving 13 bases between the germline ends. Germline-derived CDR1 and CDR2 are MNHEY and SVGAGI. The CDR3 loop spans 14 amino acids. As DNA, the CDR3 is TGTGCCAGCAGTCCCGACAGGAACTATCAGCCCCAGCATTTT. It codes for CASSPDRNYQPQHF.

The genes are TRBV18 and TRBJ1-5; D might be TRBD1 (5 bases). Trimming left V 3 bases short and J 0 bases short, with 9 bases between. Germline V lookup: CDR1 KGHSH, CDR2 LQKENI. The length of the CDR3 is 15 residues. The CDR3 coding sequence is TGTGCCAGCTCACCGGGGCAGCATAGCAATCAGCCCCAGCATTTT. Encoded protein: CASSPGQHSNQPQHF.

This clone has a single count. The rearrangement joins TRBV18 to TRBJ2-3; TRBD2 is a possible D gene (5 bases). Deletions cut 3 bases from V and 5 bases from J, with 6 bases between. Germline V CDR1 and CDR2: KGHSH, LQKENI. The CDR3 sequence is 12 residues long. The DNA for the CDR3 is TGTGCCAGCTCACCTAGCGTAGATACGCAGTATTTT. It specifies CASSPSVDTQYF.

The rearrangement links TRBV7-2 to TRBJ2-7; 11 nucleotides agree with TRBD2. CDR3 length: 15 amino acids. With V trimmed by 6 bases and J by 4 bases, 8 bases remained unmatched. CDR1 is SGHTA, CDR2 FQGNSA, per germline. The CDR3 bases are TGTGCCAGCAGTTTTAGCGGGGGGGCAGGATACGAGCAGTACTTC. Residues: CASSFSGGAGYEQYF.

The genes are TRBV5-6 and TRBJ1-2; 7 bases agree with TRBD1. From germline, CDR1 is SGHDT and CDR2 YYEEEE. Losses at the gene ends were 4 bases for V and 1 base for J; bases not matched to a gene: 10. This CDR3 spans 16 amino acids. CDR3 DNA: TGTGCCAGCAGCCCCGGAAGGGGGCGTGATAACTATGGCTACACCTTC. Encoded protein: CASSPGRGRDNYGYTF.

V and J are TRBV7-9 and TRBJ2-6, with D perhaps matching TRBD1 (5 bases). CDR3 size: 16 residues. V was shortened by 2 bases and J by 3 bases, with 11 bases between the two germline ends. Germline-derived CDR1 and CDR2 are SEHNR and FQNEAQ (reference sequence). CDR3 sequence reads: CASSLRAGFGANVLTF. The CDR3, as DNA: TGTGCCAGCAGCTTAAGGGCAGGGTTTGGGGCCAACGTCCTGACTTTC. The full variable domain, completed using reference TRBV7-9 and TRBJ2-6, is DTGVSQNPRHKITKRGQNVTFRCDPISEHNRLYWYRQTLGQGPEFLTYFQNEAQLEKSRLLSDRFSAERPKGSFSTLEIQRTEQGDSAMYLCASSLRAGFGANVLTFGAGSRLTVL.

V usage is TRBV7-8 and J usage is TRBJ1-5, with 9 bases aligning to TRBD1. The CDR3 runs 14 residues. Unmatched junction bases numbered 3, after V lost 2 bases and J lost 7 bases. The germline CDR1 and CDR2 sequences are SGHVS and FQNEAQ. CDR3 sequence (DNA): TGTGCCAGCAGCTTATGGACAGGGGAACAGCCCCAGCATTTT. The encoded protein is CASSLWTGEQPQHF.

The rearrangement uses TRBV18 and TRBJ2-3, with D possibly being TRBD1 (6 bases). The germline gives CDR1 KGHSH, CDR2 LQKENI. The CDR3 is 15 residues long. V was shortened by 3 bases and J by 5 bases, with 15 bases between the two germline ends. The CDR3 nucleotides are TGTGCCAGCTCACCGGAACAGGGAAAGTTAGATACGCAGTATTTT. This translates into CASSPEQGKLDTQYF.

The rearrangement links TRBV29-1 to TRBJ2-7, with 9 nucleotides matching TRBD1. The length of the CDR3 is 15 residues. Looked up from germline, CDR1 is SQVTM and CDR2 is ANQGSEA. The V gene end was trimmed by 5 bases and the J gene end by 0 bases; junction bases not matched to a gene: 8. The CDR3 DNA is TGCAGCGTTAGAAAGACAGGGGGGGCCTCCTACGAGCAGTACTTC. Translating it yields CSVRKTGGASYEQYF.